This TCR beta chain was recovered during a study of cytomegalovirus exposure and HLA in healthy donors. Across the whole study: Membership in the Caucasian-associated ancestry cluster was found for about four fifths of 398 genotyped donors. Points from the study as a whole: The study labeled 150 or so TCR beta chains cytomegalovirus-associated. A missense DCLRE1C variant was associated with V- and J-gene trimming of TCR beta chains in a later analysis, and an independent cohort replicated the association.

The PCR used 60 Vbeta and 13 Jbeta primers. Data came from immunoSEQ multiplex PCR; TCRdb stores just in-frame clones and leaves some out. The sample spans around 200,000 clones; the ten largest clones claim around 0.8%. This CDR3 region has 14 residues. After removal of 4 bases from V and 0 bases from J, the junction contained 2 bases not matched to a gene. Germline V gene lookup returns CDR1 SNHLY and CDR2 FYNNEI. With regard to this clone: The target antigen is unknown.

The V call is TRBV2, the J call TRBJ2-7, with TRBD2 matching 8 bases. Sequenced material: PBMCs. The clonotype originates from a woman under 30 in good health and CMV-seropositive. In DNA, the CDR3 is TGTGCCAGCAGTGCCAGCGGGAGCTCCTACGAGCAGTACTTC. This encodes CASSASGSSYEQYF.